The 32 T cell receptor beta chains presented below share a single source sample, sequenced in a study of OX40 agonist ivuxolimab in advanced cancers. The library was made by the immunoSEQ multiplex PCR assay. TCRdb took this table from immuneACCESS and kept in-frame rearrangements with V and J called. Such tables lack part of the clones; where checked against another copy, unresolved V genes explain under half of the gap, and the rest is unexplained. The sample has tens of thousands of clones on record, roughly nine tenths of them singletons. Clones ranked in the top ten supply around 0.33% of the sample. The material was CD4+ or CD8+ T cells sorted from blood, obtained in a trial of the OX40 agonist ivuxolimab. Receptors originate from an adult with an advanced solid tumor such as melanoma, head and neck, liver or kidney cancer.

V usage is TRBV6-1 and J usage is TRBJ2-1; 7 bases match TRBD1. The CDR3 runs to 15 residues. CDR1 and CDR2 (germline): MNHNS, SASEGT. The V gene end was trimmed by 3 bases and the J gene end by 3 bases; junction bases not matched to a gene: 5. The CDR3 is CASSDLTGSYNEQFF. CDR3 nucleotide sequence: TGTGCCAGCAGTGATCTGACAGGGAGCTACAATGAGCAGTTCTTC.

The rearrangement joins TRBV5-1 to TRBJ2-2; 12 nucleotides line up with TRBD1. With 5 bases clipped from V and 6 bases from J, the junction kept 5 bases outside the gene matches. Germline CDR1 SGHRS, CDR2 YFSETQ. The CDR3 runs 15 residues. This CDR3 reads CASSSGQGAAGELFF. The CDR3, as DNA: TGCGCCAGCAGTTCGGGACAGGGGGCAGCCGGGGAGCTGTTTTTT.

The CDR3 region has the DNA TGTGCCAGCAGCTTAGTTGGACTAGCGGGTCCCTACAATGAGCAGTTCTTC. This encodes CASSLVGLAGPYNEQFF. This chain links TRBV11-2 with TRBJ2-1; 11 bases are a match to TRBD2. The CDR3 has 17 residues. Germline V gives CDR1 SGHAT, CDR2 FQNNGV. The ends lost 1 base at V and 2 bases at J; junction bases unmatched: 4.

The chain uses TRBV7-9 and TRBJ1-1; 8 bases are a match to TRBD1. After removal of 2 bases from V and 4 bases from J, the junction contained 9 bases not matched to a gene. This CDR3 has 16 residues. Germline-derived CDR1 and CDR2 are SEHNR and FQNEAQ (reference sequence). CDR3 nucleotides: TGTGCCAGCAGCTTAAAGGCAGGGGGCCTGGGCACTGAAGCTTTCTTT. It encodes CASSLKAGGLGTEAFF.

The CDR3 DNA reads as TGTGCCAGTAGTAACAGCGGGAGTTCCTACAATGAGCAGTTCTTC. It is translated as CASSNSGSSYNEQFF. This chain connects TRBV19 to TRBJ2-1, with TRBD2 matching 8 bases. After removal of 4 bases from V and 1 base from J, the junction contained 3 bases not matched to a gene. There are 15 residues in the CDR3. CDR1 and CDR2 from the germline V gene are LNHDA and SQIVND (reference sequence).

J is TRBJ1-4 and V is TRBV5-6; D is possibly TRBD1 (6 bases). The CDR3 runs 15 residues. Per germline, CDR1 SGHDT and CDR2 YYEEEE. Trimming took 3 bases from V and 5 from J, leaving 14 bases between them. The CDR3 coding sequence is TGTGCCAGCAGCTCCGTAGGACAGATGAATGAAAAACTGTTTTTT. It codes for CASSSVGQMNEKLFF.

CDR3 region: CASSLDRSSGRGTGELFF. CDR3 bases: TGTGCCAGCAGCTTAGATCGGTCTAGCGGGAGAGGGACCGGGGAGCTGTTTTTT. The J gene is TRBJ2-2, the V gene TRBV7-8; 10 nucleotides align to TRBD2. The CDR3 runs 18 residues. The V gene's germline CDR1 is SGHVS and CDR2 FQNEAQ. The V segment lost 1 base and the J segment 5 bases; nucleotides outside the gene matches: 10.

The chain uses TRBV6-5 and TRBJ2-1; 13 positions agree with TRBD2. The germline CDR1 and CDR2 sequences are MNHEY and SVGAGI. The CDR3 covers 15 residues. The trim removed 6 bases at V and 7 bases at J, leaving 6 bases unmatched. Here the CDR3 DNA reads TGTGCCAGCAGGACGGGGACTAGCGGGAAAAATGAGCAGTTCTTC. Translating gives CASRTGTSGKNEQFF.

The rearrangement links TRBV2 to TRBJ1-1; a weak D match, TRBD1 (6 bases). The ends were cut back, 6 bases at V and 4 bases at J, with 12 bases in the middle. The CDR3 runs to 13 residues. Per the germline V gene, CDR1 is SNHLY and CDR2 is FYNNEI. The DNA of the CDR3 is TGTGCCAGCAGGGGGGCCCGCGGCACTGAAGCTTTCTTT. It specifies CASRGARGTEAFF.

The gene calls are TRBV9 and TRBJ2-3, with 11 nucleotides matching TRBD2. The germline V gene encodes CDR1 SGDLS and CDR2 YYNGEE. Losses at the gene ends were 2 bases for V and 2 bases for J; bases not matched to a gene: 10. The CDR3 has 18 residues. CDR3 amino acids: CASSVGTSGLQFTDTQYF. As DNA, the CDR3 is TGTGCCAGCAGCGTTGGGACTAGCGGTTTGCAATTCACAGATACGCAGTATTTT. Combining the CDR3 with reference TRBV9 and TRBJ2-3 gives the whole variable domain DSGVTQTPKHLITATGQRVTLRCSPRSGDLSVYWYQQSLDQGLQFLIQYYNGEERAKGNILERFSAQQFPDLHSELNLSSLELGDSALYFCASSVGTSGLQFTDTQYFGPGTRLTVL.

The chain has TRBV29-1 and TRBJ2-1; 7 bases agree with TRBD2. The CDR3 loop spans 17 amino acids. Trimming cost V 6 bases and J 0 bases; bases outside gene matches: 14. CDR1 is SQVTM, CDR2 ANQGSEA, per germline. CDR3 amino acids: CSVLPFEAGASYNEQFF. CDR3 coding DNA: TGCAGCGTACTCCCTTTCGAGGCGGGAGCCTCCTACAATGAGCAGTTCTTC.

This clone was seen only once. CDR3 bases: TGCAGCGTTTCGGAACCTGGAAGGCAACTGTTTTTT. This codes for CSVSEPGRQLFF. The rearrangement links TRBV29-1 to TRBJ1-4, with D unclear. This CDR3 comprises 12 residues. Germline CDR1 and CDR2: SQVTM and ANQGSEA. Trimming stripped 5 bases from V and 12 bases from J, with 16 bases between.

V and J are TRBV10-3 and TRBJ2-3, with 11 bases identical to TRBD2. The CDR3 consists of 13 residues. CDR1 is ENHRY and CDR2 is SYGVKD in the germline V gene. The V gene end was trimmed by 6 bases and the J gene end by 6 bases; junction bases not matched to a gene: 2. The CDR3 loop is CAIRGTSGDTQYF. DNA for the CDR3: TGTGCCATCAGGGGGACTAGCGGTGATACGCAGTATTTT.

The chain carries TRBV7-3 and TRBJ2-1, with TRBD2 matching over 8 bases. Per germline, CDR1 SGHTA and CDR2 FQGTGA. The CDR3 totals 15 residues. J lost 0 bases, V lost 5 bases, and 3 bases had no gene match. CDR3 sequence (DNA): TGTGCCAGCAGCCAACTAGCGGACTCCTACAATGAGCAGTTCTTC. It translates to CASSQLADSYNEQFF.

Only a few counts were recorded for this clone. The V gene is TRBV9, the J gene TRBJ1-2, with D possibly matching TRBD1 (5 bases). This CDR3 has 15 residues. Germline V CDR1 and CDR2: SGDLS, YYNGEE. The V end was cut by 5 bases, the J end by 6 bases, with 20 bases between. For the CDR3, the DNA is TGTGCCAGCAGTCAATTCAGGGAATTTCCCGATGGCTACACCTTC. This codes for CASSQFREFPDGYTF.

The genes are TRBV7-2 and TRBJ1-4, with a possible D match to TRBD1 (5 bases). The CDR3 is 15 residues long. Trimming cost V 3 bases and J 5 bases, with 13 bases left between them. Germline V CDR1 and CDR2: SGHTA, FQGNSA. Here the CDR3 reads CASSFWGGQNEKLFF. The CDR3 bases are TGTGCCAGCAGCTTTTGGGGGGGTCAAAATGAAAAACTGTTTTTT.

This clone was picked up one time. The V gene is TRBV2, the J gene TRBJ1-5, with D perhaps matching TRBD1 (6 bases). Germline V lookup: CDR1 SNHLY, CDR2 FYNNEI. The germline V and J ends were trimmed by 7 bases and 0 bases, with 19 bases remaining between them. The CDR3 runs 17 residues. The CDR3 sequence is CASTGTPKSHSNQPQHF. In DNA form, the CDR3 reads TGTGCCAGCACCGGGACACCAAAATCCCATAGCAATCAGCCCCAGCATTTT. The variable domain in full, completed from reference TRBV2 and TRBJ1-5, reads EPEVTQTPSHQVTQMGQEVILRCVPISNHLYFYWYRQILGQKVEFLVSFYNNEISEKSEIFDDQFSVERPDGSNFTLKIRSTKLEDSAMYFCASTGTPKSHSNQPQHFGDGTRLSIL.

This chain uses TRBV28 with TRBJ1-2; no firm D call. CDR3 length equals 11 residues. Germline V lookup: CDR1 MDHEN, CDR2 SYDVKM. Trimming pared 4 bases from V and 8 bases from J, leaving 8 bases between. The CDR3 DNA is TGTGCCAGCAGTTCCCCGAGGGGCTACACCTTC. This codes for CASSSPRGYTF.

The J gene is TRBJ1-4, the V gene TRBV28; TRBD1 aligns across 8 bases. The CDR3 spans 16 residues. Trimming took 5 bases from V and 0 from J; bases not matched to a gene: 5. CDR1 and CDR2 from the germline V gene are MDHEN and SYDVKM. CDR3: CASSMTGASTNEKLFF. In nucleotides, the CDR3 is TGTGCCAGCAGTATGACAGGGGCCTCAACTAATGAAAAACTGTTTTTT. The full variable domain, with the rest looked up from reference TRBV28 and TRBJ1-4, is DVKVTQSSRYLVKRTGEKVFLECVQDMDHENMFWYRQDPGLGLRLIYFSYDVKMKEKGDIPEGYSVSREKKERFSLILESASTNQTSMYLCASSMTGASTNEKLFFGSGTQLSVL.

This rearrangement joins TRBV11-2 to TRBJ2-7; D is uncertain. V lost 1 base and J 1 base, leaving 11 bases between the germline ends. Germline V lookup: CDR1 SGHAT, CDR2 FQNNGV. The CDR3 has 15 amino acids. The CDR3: CASSLVGRPSYEQYF. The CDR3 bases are TGTGCCAGCAGCTTAGTTGGCAGGCCTTCCTACGAGCAGTACTTC.

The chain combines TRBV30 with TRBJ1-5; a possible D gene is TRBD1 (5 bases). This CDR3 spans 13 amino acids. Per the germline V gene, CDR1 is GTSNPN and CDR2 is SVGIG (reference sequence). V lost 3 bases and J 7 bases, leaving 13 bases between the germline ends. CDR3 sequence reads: CAWSSGGEQPQHF. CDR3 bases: TGTGCCTGGAGCAGCGGGGGGGAGCAGCCCCAGCATTTT. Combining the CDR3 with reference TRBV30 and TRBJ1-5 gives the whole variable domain SQTIHQWPATLVQPVGSPLSLECTVEGTSNPNLYWYRQAAGRGLQLLFYSVGIGQISSEVPQNLSASRPQDRQFILSSKKLLLSDSGFYLCAWSSGGEQPQHFGDGTRLSIL.

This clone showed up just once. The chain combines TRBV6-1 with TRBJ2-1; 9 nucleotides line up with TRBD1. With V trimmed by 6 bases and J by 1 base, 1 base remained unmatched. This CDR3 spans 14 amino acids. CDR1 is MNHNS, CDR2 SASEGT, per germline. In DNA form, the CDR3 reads TGTGCCAGCAGAGGACAGGGGTCCTACAATGAGCAGTTCTTC. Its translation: CASRGQGSYNEQFF.

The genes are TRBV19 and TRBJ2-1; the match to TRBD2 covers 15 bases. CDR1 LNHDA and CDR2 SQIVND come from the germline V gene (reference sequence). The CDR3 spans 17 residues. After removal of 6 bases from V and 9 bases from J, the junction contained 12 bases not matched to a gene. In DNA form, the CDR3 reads TGTGCCAGTAGGATCGTTTCGGGACTAGCGGGAGGAAGTGAGCAGTTCTTC. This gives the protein CASRIVSGLAGGSEQFF. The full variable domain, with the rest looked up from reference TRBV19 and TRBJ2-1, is DGGITQSPKYLFRKEGQNVTLSCEQNLNHDAMYWYRQDPGQGLRLIYYSQIVNDFQKGDIAEGYSVSREKKESFPLTVTSAQKNPTAFYLCASRIVSGLAGGSEQFFGPGTRLTVL.

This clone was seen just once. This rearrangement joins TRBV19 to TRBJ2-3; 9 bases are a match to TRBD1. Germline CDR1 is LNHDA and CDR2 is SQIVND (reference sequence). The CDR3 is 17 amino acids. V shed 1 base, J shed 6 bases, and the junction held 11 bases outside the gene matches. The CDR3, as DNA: TGTGCCAGTAGTATAGCTTCGACAGGGGGAATTTCGGATACGCAGTATTTT. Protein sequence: CASSIASTGGISDTQYF.

In DNA, the CDR3 is TGTGCCAGCAGCTCGGGTAGCGGGAGCGGTAATGAGCAGTTCTTC. It encodes CASSSGSGSGNEQFF. The chain recombines TRBV7-9 with TRBJ2-1; TRBD2 agrees at 9 bases. V gave up 4 bases and J gave up 7 bases; unmatched junction bases: 8. Germline values: CDR1 SEHNR, CDR2 FQNEAQ (reference sequence). This CDR3 spans 15 amino acids.

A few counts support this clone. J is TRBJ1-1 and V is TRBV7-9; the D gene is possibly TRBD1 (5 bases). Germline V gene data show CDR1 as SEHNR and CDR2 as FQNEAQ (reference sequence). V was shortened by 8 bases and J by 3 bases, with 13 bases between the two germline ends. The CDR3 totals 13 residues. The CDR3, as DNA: TGTGCCAGCGGGGTGGGGCGGGACACTGAAGCTTTCTTT. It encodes CASGVGRDTEAFF.

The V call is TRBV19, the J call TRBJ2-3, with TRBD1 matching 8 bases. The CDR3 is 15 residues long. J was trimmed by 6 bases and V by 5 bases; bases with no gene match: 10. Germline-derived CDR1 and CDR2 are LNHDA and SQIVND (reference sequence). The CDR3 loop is CASSDRDRSRDTQYF. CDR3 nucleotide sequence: TGTGCCAGTAGTGACCGGGACAGGAGTCGGGATACGCAGTATTTT.

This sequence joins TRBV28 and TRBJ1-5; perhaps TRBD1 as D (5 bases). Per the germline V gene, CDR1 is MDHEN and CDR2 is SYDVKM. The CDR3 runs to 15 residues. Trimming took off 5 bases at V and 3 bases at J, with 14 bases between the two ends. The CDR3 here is CASSPGGLNNQPQHF. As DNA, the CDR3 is TGTGCCAGCAGTCCGGGGGGGTTGAACAATCAGCCCCAGCATTTT. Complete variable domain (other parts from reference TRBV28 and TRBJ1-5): DVKVTQSSRYLVKRTGEKVFLECVQDMDHENMFWYRQDPGLGLRLIYFSYDVKMKEKGDIPEGYSVSREKKERFSLILESASTNQTSMYLCASSPGGLNNQPQHFGDGTRLSIL.

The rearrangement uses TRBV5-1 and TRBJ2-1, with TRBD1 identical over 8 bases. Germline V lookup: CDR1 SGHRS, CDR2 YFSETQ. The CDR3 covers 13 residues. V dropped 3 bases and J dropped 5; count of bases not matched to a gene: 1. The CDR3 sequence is CASSWGQDNEQFF. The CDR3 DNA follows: TGCGCCAGCAGCTGGGGACAGGACAATGAGCAGTTCTTC.

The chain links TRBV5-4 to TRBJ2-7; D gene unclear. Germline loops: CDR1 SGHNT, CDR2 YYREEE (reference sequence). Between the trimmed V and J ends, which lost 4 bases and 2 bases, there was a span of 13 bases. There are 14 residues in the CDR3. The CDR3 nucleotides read TGTGCCAGCAGCGCCAGGTCGGTTCCCTACGAGCAGTACTTC. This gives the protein CASSARSVPYEQYF.

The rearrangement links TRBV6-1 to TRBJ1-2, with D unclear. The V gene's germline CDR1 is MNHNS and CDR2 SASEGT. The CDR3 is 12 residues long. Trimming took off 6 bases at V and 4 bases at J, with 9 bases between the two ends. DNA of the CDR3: TGTGCCAGCAGCCCCGAGGTCTATGGCTACACCTTC. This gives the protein CASSPEVYGYTF.

CDR3 residues: CASSTRDRRNTEAFF. CDR3 nucleotide sequence: TGTGCCAGCAGTACAAGGGACAGGCGGAACACTGAAGCTTTCTTT. The genes are TRBV28 and TRBJ1-1, with TRBD1 matching over 8 bases. V trimming: 5 bases; J trimming: 1 base; junction bases outside the gene matches: 6. The CDR3 has 15 residues. From germline, CDR1 is MDHEN and CDR2 SYDVKM.